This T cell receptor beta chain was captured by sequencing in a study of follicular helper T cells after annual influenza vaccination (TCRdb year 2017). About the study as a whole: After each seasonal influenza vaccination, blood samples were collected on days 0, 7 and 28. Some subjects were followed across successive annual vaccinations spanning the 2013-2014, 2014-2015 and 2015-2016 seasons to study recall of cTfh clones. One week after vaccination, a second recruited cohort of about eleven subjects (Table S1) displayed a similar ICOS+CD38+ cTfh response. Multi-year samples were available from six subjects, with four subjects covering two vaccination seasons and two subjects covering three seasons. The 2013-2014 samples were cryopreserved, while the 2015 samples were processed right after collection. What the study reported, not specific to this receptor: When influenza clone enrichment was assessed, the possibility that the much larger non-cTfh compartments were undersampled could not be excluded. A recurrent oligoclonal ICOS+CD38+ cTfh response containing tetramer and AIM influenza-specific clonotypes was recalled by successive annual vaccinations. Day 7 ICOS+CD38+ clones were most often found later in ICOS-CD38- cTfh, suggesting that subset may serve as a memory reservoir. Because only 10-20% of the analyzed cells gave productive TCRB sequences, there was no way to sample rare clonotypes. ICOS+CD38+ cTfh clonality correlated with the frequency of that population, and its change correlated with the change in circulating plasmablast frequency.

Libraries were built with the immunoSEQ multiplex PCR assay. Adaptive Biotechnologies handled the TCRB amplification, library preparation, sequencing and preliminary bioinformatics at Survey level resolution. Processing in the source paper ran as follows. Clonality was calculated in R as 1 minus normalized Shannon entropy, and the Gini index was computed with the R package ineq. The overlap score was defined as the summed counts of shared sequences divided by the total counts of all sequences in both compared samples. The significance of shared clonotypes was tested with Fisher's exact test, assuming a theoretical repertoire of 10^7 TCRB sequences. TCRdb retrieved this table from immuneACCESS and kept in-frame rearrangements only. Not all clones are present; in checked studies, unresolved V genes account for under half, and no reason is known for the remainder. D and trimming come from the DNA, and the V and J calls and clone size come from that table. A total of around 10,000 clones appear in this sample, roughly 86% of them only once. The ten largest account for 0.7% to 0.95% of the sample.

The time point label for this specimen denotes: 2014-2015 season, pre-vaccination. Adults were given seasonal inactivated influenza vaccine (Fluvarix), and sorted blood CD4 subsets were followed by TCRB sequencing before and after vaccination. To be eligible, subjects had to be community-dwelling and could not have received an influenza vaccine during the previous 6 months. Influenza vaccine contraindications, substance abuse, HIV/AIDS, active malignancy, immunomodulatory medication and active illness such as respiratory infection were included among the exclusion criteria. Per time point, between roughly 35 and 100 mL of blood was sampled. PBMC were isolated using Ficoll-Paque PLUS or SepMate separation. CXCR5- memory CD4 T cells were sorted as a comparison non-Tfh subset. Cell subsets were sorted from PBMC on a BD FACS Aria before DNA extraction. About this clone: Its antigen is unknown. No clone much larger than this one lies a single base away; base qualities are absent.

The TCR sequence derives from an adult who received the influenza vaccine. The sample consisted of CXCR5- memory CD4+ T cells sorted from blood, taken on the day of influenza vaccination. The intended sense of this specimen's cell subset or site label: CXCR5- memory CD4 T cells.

For the CDR3, the sequence is CASSMVGKNTGELFF. The nucleotides are TGTGCCAGTAGTATGGTGGGAAAGAACACCGGGGAGCTGTTTTTT. The sequence is built from TRBV19 and TRBJ2-2; no D gene can be assigned with confidence. The CDR1 and CDR2 encoded by the germline V gene (reference sequence) are LNHDA and SQIVND. V is shortened by 3 bases, J by 1 base, and the region joining them spans 9 bases. There are 15 amino acids in the CDR3, from cysteine to phenylalanine inclusive. Kept here is only the CDR3 DNA, which spans 45 bases and is read in frame from base 1.